This T cell receptor beta chain was profiled in a study of blood T cell repertoires in COVID-19. Study summary: The origin of the acute and convalescent COVID-19 samples was the United States, Italy and Spain.

Study processing details: Amplified reference gene primers provided the basis for estimating nucleated cell counts. This table comes from immunoSEQ multiplex PCR, and its TCRdb copy is limited to in-frame clones, with some not included. For V, J and clone size, that table is used; D and trimming come from the DNA. The sample records over 200,000 clones, around four fifths being singletons. CDR1 MNHEY and CDR2 SMNVEV come from the germline V gene (reference sequence). The V and J ends lost 1 base and 0 bases respectively, with 17 bases between them. The CDR3 runs 18 residues. The sample taken for sequencing was peripheral blood. This chain links TRBV27 with TRBJ2-3; D is uncertain. The TCR was taken from a woman older than 75 with active or convalescent COVID-19. CDR3 sequence: CASSLLPVPGYSTDTQYF. Here the CDR3 DNA reads TGTGCCAGCAGTTTATTACCCGTTCCCGGGTATAGCACAGATACGCAGTATTTT.